This T cell receptor (beta chain) was recovered during a study of T cell responses to AZD1222 COVID-19 vaccine. Study details: Second doses were pooled across both intervals (about 4 or about 12 weeks). General study results and limits: Clonal diversity was possibly underestimated, and the donors were mostly white British, with more females.

A remark on this clone: As yet, its antigen is unknown.

Profiling relied on immunoSEQ multiplex PCR, and the TCRdb table lists in-frame clones only, not all of them. This table has 140,000 to 150,000 clones, about 93% appearing once. The TCR originated in an adult in good health. The source material was peripheral blood, sampled on day 0 of AZD1222 vaccination.

The CDR3 sequence: CSVSGYVKDTQYF. CDR3 bases: TGCAGCGTTTCAGGGTACGTCAAGGATACGCAGTATTTT. The chain uses TRBV29-1 and TRBJ2-3, with D possibly matching TRBD1 (5 bases). The CDR3 consists of 13 residues. V was pared by 5 bases and J by 6 bases, with 15 bases between. Germline V lookup: CDR1 SQVTM, CDR2 ANQGSEA.